This is a list of T cell receptor beta chains from one sample in a study of CXCR3-negative and CXCR3-positive naive CD8 T cells. TCRdb reworked the 5' RACE reads into one entry per CDR3 protein, no DNA. This table lists 65,000 to 75,000 distinct CDR3 sequences. Source material: naive CXCR3+ CD8+ T cells from blood. The receptors derive from a human donor in good health. Some clones in this sample may be carry-over from other donors' samples. The CDR3 runs from the conserved cysteine through the conserved F or W.

V gene	J gene	CDR3 protein
TRBV28	TRBJ2-2	CASSKGSRIGTGELFF
TRBV27	TRBJ2-1	CASSWTGEGNEQFF
TRBV20-1	TRBJ2-2	CSARDSAWTGLVGELFF
TRBV19	TRBJ2-7	CASSPGGLEQYF
TRBV6-5	TRBJ2-7	CASSSQRQGVYEQYF
TRBV4-3	TRBJ1-5	CASSQDASGFYSNQPQHF
TRBV28	TRBJ2-7	CASSFGLAGVSYEQYF
TRBV14	TRBJ2-7	CASSQGFRTYEQYF
TRBV7-8	TRBJ2-5	CASSLGPYQETQYF
TRBV6-7	TRBJ2-3	CASSTPGQAPDTQYF
TRBV14	TRBJ2-1	CASMRGDSYNEQFF
TRBV6-2/TRBV6-3	TRBJ2-7	CASSYGAGSREQYF
TRBV2	TRBJ2-3	CASSPTGGADTQYF
TRBV7-8	TRBJ2-5	CASSPYPSGPETQYF
TRBV20-1	TRBJ2-7	CSARVSSGHYEQYF
TRBV28	TRBJ2-2	CASSSGLNTGELFF
TRBV27	TRBJ2-1	CASSFPGLMINEQFF
TRBV7-9	TRBJ1-5	CASSVNPNQPQHF
TRBV21-1	TRBJ1-5	CASSLRCHSNQPQHF
TRBV2	TRBJ2-3	CASSQWSLDTQYF
TRBV5-6	TRBJ1-1	CASTRNRGDTEAFF
TRBV7-9	TRBJ2-7	CASSPLGTTYEQYF
TRBV4-3	TRBJ1-6	CASSQNRQGAKGSPLHF
TRBV11-2	TRBJ2-7	CASSLGPLGLLSYEQYF
TRBV7-9	TRBJ1-5	CAGSLGGVGNQPQHF
TRBV7-8	TRBJ1-1	CASSKGQEEYNTEAFF
TRBV6-1	TRBJ2-7	CASSEPGLAVEQYF
TRBV6-2/TRBV6-3	TRBJ1-1	CASSNPQDRADTEAFF
TRBV6-2/TRBV6-3	TRBJ2-7	CASSYSRQGAYEQYF
TRBV7-9	TRBJ2-7	CASSSDRYEQYF
TRBV4-1	TRBJ2-5	CASSHTGGGYETQYF
TRBV3-1	TRBJ2-7	CASSWGRASYEQYF
TRBV9	TRBJ2-7	CASSVAGEAYEQYF
TRBV27	TRBJ2-7	CASSRGQAYYEQYF
TRBV7-9	TRBJ2-5	CASSYAVDTLGETQYF
TRBV6-5	TRBJ2-1	CASSGGLARYNEQFF
TRBV6-6	TRBJ2-2	CASSYSFMTEANTGELFF
TRBV20-1	TRBJ1-5	CSATGEGPTSNQPQHF
TRBV20-1	TRBJ2-3	CSARERSSVSTDTQYF
TRBV28	TRBJ1-3	CASTGARGTGNTIYF
TRBV28	TRBJ2-7	CASTSGRVFYEQYF
TRBV7-9	TRBJ2-3	CASSPGWDYDTDTQYF
TRBV9	TRBJ2-7	CASSVTDSYEQYF
TRBV7-2	TRBJ2-1	CASSSSGGLSYNEQFF
TRBV14	TRBJ1-2	CASSQDFGWSGYTF
TRBV5-1	TRBJ2-2	CASLPPGTNTGELFF
TRBV2	TRBJ1-5	CASRGVGVFRDQPQHF
TRBV7-8	TRBJ2-1	CASSLFPRSGGSNEQFF
TRBV27	TRBJ2-7	CASSPGFAGHLTYEQYF